This TCR beta chain appears in the sequencing data of a study of T cell repertoires in cytomegalovirus infection (dated by TCRdb to the late 2010s). As for the study more broadly: Because public TCR beta signatures pointed to carriage of CMV infection together with the matching HLA type, the HLA type of each donor mattered for the analysis. Summary of the overall study and its limitations: In both this cohort and an independent cohort of some 350 donors, the cumulative frequency of public TCR beta family members distinguished carriers of CMV infection plus the relevant HLA type. The ex vivo response was dominated by HLA-C-restricted CMV-specific TCR beta clonotypes, which also provided the single most frequent clonotype in two of eight donors.

Sequencing was carried out with an Illumina HiSeq 1500. TCRdb reprocessed the public reads (quality trimming at Q25 with fastp, clone calling with MiXCR) and kept in-frame beta chains. Rows matching on CDR3 protein sequence are summarized as one entry with the most common DNA and genes. The sample table records 200,000 to 300,000 distinct CDR3 sequences; around 13% of these occur just once. The ten largest clones take up 8.8% of the sample. This clonotype was recorded a few times. Its antigen is currently not known. No base quality values were provided; no much bigger clone lies one nucleotide off. The CDR3 sequence holds 14 residues, the cysteine and phenylalanine included. The retained sequence is limited to the CDR3, 42 bases, with the frame set at the first base. Trimming removed 5 bases from V and 1 base from J, leaving 13 bases between the germline ends. The germline V gene sets CDR1 to SQVTM and CDR2 to ANQGSEA.

Sequenced: PBMCs. This TCR was recovered from a human donor in good health (CMV status not recorded). Some clones in this sample may be carry-over from other donors' samples. This chain joins TRBV29-1 to TRBJ2-3; confidence is insufficient to name the D gene. In nucleotides, the sequence is TGCAGCGTTTTTGGCGAATTACGCACAGATACGCAGTATTTT. The encoded protein is CSVFGELRTDTQYF.